This T cell receptor beta chain comes out of a study of blood T cell repertoires in COVID-19. Whole-study context: Samples taken during acute and convalescent COVID-19 were collected in the United States, Italy and Spain.

The assay was immunoSEQ multiplex PCR, and TCRdb's table has in-frame clones only and misses some. The sample lists 150,000 to 200,000 clones; around nine tenths were seen once. Specimen: peripheral blood. This sequence was found in a human donor in a cohort sampled during active COVID-19.

The CDR3 DNA follows: TGTGCCAGCAGGCTTGGGGGCGCGGGTGGCAATGAGCAGTTCTTC. This sequence encodes CASRLGGAGGNEQFF. The J gene is TRBJ2-1, the V gene TRBV2; TRBD1 might be the D (6 bases). V lost 6 bases to trimming and J lost 6 bases, with 18 bases between them. In germline, CDR1 is SNHLY, CDR2 FYNNEI. This CDR3 has 15 residues. Full variable domain (remainder filled in from reference TRBV2 and TRBJ2-1): EPEVTQTPSHQVTQMGQEVILRCVPISNHLYFYWYRQILGQKVEFLVSFYNNEISEKSEIFDDQFSVERPDGSNFTLKIRSTKLEDSAMYFCASRLGGAGGNEQFFGPGTRLTVL.